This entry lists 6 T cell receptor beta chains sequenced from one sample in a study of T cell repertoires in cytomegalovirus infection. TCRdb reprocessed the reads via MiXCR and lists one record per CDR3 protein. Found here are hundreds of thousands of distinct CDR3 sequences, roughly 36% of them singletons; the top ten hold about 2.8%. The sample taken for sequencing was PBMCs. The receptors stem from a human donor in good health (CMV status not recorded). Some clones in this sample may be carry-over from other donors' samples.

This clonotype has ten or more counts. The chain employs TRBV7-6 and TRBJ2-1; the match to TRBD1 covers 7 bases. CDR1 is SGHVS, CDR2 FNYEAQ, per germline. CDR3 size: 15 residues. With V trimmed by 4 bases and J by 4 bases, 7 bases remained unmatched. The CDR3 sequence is CASSSRQGKYNEQFF. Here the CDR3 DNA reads TGTGCCAGCAGCTCACGACAGGGCAAATACAATGAGCAGTTCTTC.

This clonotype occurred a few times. The CDR3 spells CASGSRRSRSTDTQYF. In DNA form, the CDR3 reads TGTGCCAGCGGAAGTAGGAGGAGCCGCAGCACAGATACGCAGTATTTT. The chain joins TRBV12-3 or TRBV12-4 to TRBJ2-3; possible D gene TRBD2, 5 bases. The CDR3 is 16 amino acids. V lost 8 bases and J lost 0, with 18 bases in between.

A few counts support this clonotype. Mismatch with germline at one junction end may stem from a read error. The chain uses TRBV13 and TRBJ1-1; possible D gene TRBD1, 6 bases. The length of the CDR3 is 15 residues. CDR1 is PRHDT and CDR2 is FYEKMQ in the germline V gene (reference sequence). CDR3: CASSLAEGVGTEAFF. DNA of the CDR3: TGCGCCAGCAGCTTGGCGGAGGGGGTGGGGACTGAAGCTTTCTTT.

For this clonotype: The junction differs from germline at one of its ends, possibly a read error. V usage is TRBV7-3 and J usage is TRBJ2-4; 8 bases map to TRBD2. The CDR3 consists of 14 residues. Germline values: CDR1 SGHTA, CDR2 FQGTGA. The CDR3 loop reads CASSQAGAQNIQYF. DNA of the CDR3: TGTGCCAGCAGCCAAGCGGGAGCCCAAAACATTCAGTACTTC.

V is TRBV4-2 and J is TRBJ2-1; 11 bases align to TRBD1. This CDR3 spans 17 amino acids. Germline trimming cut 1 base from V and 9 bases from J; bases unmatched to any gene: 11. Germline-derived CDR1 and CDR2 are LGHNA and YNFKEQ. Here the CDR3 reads CASSQAIGGQGGGEQFF. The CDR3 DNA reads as TGTGCCAGCAGCCAAGCCATTGGGGGACAGGGGGGGGGTGAGCAGTTCTTC.

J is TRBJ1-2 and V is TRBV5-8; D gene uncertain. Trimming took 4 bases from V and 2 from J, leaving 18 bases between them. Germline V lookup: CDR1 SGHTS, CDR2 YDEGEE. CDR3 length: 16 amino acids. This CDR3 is CASSGLTSSVNYGYTF. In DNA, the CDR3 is TGTGCCAGCAGCGGGTTGACCAGCTCCGTCAACTATGGCTACACCTTC.